The clone carrying this T cell receptor beta chain was counted a few times. The target antigen is unknown. There are 15 residues in the CDR3. From germline, CDR1 is MGHRA and CDR2 YSYEKL. J was trimmed by 3 bases and V by 2 bases; bases with no gene match: 3. Regarding time point: cycle 4 day 1 (C4D1), after more than 5 weeks of nivolumab. Each patient relapsed following autologous stem cell transplantation, and prior brentuximab vedotin exposure differed. This entry comes from a study of PD-1 blockade in classical Hodgkin lymphoma. Profiled with immunoSEQ multiplex PCR; TCRdb holds only in-frame clones, not every one. The sample lists about 17,000 clones, about 65% occurring once. General observations from the study: What drove the repertoire differences, possibly disease activity or prior therapy, has not been defined.

Material: peripheral blood mononuclear cells (PBMCs), obtained before the fourth cycle of nivolumab. The TCR sequence derives from a human donor with classical Hodgkin lymphoma. V and J are TRBV4-1 and TRBJ2-7; 11 bases map to TRBD2. The CDR3 DNA sequence: TGCGCCAGCAGCCAAACCGGGACTAGCGGCTACGAGCAGTACTTC. It translates to CASSQTGTSGYEQYF.